This TCR beta chain was sequenced for a study of cytomegalovirus exposure and HLA in healthy donors. PCR was performed using 60 Vbeta and 13 Jbeta primers. How the authors handled the data: Later reanalysis found approximately 76 million unique TCR beta chains, 9 million to 12 million of them shared. The repertoire was sequenced with immunoSEQ multiplex PCR; TCRdb's copy has only in-frame clones and lacks some. The DNA gave D and trimming, while V, J and clone size come from that table. The sample holds some 130,000 clones, roughly 83% seen once. The CDR3 is 15 amino acids. Germline lookup yields CDR1 MGHRA and CDR2 YSYEKL. The J segment lost 3 bases and the V segment lost 1 base, leaving 5 bases of the junction unmatched.

The chain combines TRBV4-1 with TRBJ2-7; 8 bases are a match to TRBD1. The sequencing sample was made of PBMCs. This sequence originates from a female donor in good health and CMV-seronegative. The CDR3 DNA reads as TGCGCCAGCAGCCAAGGAACGGGACAGGTCTACGAGCAGTACTTC. Its protein product is CASSQGTGQVYEQYF.